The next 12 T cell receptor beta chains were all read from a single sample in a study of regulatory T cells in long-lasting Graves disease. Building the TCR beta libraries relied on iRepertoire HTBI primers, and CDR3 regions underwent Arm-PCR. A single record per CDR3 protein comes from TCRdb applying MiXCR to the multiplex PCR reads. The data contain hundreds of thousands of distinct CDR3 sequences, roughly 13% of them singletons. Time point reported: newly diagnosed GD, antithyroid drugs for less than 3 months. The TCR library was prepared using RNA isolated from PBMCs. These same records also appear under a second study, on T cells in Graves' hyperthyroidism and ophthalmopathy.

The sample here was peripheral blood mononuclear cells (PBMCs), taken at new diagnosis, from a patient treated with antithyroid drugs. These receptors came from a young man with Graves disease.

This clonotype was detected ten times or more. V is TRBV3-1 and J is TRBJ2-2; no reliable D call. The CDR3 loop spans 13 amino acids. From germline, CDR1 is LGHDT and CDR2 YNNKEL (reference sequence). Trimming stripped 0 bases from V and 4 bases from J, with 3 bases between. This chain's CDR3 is CASSQEVTGELFF. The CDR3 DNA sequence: TGTGCCAGCAGCCAAGAGGTCACCGGGGAGCTGTTTTTT.

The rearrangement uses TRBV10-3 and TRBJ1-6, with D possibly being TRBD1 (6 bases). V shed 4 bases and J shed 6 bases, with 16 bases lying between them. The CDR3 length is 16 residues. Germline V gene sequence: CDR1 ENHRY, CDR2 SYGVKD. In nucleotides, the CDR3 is TGTGCCATCAGTGTTGCCCCAGGGGAGGGTAATTCACCCCTCCACTTT. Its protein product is CAISVAPGEGNSPLHF.

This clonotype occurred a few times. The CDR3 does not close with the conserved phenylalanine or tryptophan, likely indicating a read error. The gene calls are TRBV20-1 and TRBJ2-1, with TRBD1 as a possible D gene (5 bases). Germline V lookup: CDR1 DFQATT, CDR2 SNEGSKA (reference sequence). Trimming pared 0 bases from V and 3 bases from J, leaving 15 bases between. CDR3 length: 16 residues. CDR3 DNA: TGCAGTGCTAGAGATACGTATAGCAGGGACTACAATGAGCAGTTCCTC. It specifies CSARDTYSRDYNEQFL.

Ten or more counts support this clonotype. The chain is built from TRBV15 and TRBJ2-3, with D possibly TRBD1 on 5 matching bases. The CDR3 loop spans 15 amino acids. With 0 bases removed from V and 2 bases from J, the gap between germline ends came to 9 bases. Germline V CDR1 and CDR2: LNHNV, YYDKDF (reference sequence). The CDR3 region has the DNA TGTGCCACCAGCAGAGAAGTGACAGTCACAGATACGCAGTATTTT. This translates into CATSREVTVTDTQYF.

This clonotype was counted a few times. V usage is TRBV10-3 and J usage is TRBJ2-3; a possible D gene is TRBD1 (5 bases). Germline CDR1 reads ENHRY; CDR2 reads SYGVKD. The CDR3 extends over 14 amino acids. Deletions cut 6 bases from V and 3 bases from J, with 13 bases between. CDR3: CAIRNTQGTDTQYF. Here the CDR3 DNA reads TGTGCCATCAGGAACACTCAGGGAACAGATACGCAGTATTTT.

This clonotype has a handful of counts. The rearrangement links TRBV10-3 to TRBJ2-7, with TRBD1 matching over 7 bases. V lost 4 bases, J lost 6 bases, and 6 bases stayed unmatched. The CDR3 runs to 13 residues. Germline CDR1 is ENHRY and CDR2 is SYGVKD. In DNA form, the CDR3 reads TGTGCCATCAGTGGGGGGACAGAGGGCGAGCAGTACTTC. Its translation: CAISGGTEGEQYF.

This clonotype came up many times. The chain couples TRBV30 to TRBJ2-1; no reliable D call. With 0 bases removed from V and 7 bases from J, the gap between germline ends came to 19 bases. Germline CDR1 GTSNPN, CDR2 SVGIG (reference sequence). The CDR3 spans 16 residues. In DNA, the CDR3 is TGTGCCTGGAGTGTACGAAAATCCCCCGTTGCGAATGAGCAGTTCTTC. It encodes CAWSVRKSPVANEQFF.

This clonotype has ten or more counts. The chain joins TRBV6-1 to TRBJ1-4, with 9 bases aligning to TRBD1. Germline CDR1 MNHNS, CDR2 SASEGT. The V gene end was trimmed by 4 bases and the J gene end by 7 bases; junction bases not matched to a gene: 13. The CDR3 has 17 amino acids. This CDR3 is CASSAGTGTMRSEKLFF. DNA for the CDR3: TGTGCCAGCAGTGCCGGGACAGGGACAATGCGGTCTGAAAAACTGTTTTTT.

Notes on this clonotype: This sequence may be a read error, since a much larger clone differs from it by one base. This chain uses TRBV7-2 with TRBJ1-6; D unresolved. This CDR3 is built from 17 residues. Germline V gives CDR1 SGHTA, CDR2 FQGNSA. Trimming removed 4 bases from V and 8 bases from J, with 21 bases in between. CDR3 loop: CASSSGLAAGGDSPLHF. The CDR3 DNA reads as TGTGCCAGCAGCTCGGGTCTCGCGGCGGGAGGTGATTCACCCCTCCACTTT.

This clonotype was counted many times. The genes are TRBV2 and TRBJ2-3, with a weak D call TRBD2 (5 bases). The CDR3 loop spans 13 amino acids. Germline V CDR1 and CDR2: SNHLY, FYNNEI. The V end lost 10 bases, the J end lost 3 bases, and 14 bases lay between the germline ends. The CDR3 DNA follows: TGTGCCACCCCGAGGGTTGCGACAGATACGCAGTATTTT. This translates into CATPRVATDTQYF.

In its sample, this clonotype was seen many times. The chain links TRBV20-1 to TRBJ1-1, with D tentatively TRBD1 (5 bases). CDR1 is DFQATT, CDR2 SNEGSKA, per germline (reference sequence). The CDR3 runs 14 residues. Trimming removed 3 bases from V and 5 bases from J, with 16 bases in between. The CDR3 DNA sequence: TGCAGTGCTAGCGGGGGGTCTAGGCGAACTGAAGCTTTCTTT. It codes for CSASGGSRRTEAFF.

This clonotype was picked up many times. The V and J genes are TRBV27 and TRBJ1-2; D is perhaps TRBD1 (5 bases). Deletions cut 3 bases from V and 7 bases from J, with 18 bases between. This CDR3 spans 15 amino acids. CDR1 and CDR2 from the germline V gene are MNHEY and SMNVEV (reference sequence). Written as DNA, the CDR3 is TGTGCCAGCAGTTTCCTCGGCGACCCGAGGGGTGGCTACACCTTC. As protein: CASSFLGDPRGGYTF.